Each of the 9 T cell receptor beta chains below was sequenced from the same sample in a study of blood T cell repertoires in COVID-19 (TCRdb year 2020). Libraries were prepared through the immunoSEQ multiplex PCR assay. This is the immuneACCESS table as TCRdb keeps it, with only in-frame sequences that have V and J called. A part of the clones is gone; compared with another copy, unresolved V genes explain less than half, and the rest is unexplained. The sample yields about 250,000 clones; 65% to 85% were counted once. 4% to 4.5% of the sample rests with the top ten. Sequences were obtained from peripheral blood. These receptors all come from a woman in her 40s with active or convalescent COVID-19.

This rearrangement joins TRBV6-1 to TRBJ2-7; D not resolved. V was cut by 2 bases and J by 1 base, with 9 bases left in between. The CDR3 totals 14 residues. Germline V gene lookup returns CDR1 MNHNS and CDR2 SASEGT. The chain's CDR3 is CASSEQRRSYEQYV. Written as DNA, the CDR3 is TGTGCCAGCAGTGAACAGCGTCGGTCCTACGAGCAGTACGTC.

The chain carries TRBV14 and TRBJ1-4; a possible D gene is TRBD1 (6 bases). This CDR3 region has 14 residues. Germline V CDR1 and CDR2: SGHDN, FVKESK. V shed 2 bases and J shed 10 bases, with 14 bases lying between them. The CDR3 nucleotides are TGTGCCAGCAGCCAAATCCCGACAGGAAGAAAACTGTTTTTT. Translation: CASSQIPTGRKLFF. Looking up the rest from reference TRBV14 and TRBJ1-4 gives the full variable domain: EAGVTQFPSHSVIEKGQTVTLRCDPISGHDNLYWYRRVMGKEIKFLLHFVKESKQDESGMPNNRFLAERTGGTYSTLKVQPAELEDSGVYFCASSQIPTGRKLFFGSGTQLSVL.

The chain joins TRBV4-1 to TRBJ1-4; 9 bases are a match to TRBD1. This CDR3 has 18 amino acids. V was pared by 5 bases and J by 7 bases, with 17 bases of the junction left unmatched. In germline, CDR1 is MGHRA, CDR2 YSYEKL. CDR3 nucleotide sequence: TGCGCCAGCAGCTTGCAATCGGGGACAGGGACGTTAGGTGAAAAACTGTTTTTT. This gives the protein CASSLQSGTGTLGEKLFF.

The chain has TRBV5-1 and TRBJ2-1; TRBD1 matches at 7 bases. Germline V lookup: CDR1 SGHRS, CDR2 YFSETQ. The CDR3 is 15 amino acids. J gave up 5 bases and V 0 bases, and 5 bases lay outside the gene matches. DNA of the CDR3: TGCGCCAGCAGCTTGGGGGGGACAGCGAACAATGAGCAGTTCTTC. The encoded protein is CASSLGGTANNEQFF.

The chain uses TRBV29-1 and TRBJ2-2; 10 bases align to TRBD2. V gave up 0 bases and J gave up 2 bases; unmatched junction bases: 9. Per germline, CDR1 SQVTM and CDR2 ANQGSEA. This CDR3 is 18 amino acids long. CDR3 DNA sequence: TGCAGCGTTGAAGATCCTCTAGCGGGGGATGTTAACACCGGGGAGCTGTTTTTT. As protein: CSVEDPLAGDVNTGELFF.

This chain joins TRBV5-6 and TRBJ1-2; D possibly corresponds to TRBD1 (5 bases). The CDR3 covers 15 residues. Trimming left V 2 bases short and J 8 bases short, with 19 bases between. Germline V gene sequence: CDR1 SGHDT, CDR2 YYEEEE. Here the CDR3 DNA reads TGTGCCAGCAGCTTTGATGAAGGGGAGGGTCGGGGCTACACCTTC. It yields the protein CASSFDEGEGRGYTF. Supplemented by reference TRBV5-6 and TRBJ1-2, the full variable domain reads DAGVTQSPTHLIKTRGQQVTLRCSPKSGHDTVSWYQQALGQGPQFIFQYYEEEERQRGNFPDRFSGHQFPNYSSELNVNALLLGDSALYLCASSFDEGEGRGYTFGSGTRLTVV.

This clone was recorded once. The chain links TRBV29-1 to TRBJ1-2, with a tentative D call TRBD1 (6 bases). Germline CDR1 is SQVTM and CDR2 is ANQGSEA. V was shortened by 3 bases and J by 2 bases, with 25 bases between the two germline ends. CDR3 length: 18 residues. The CDR3 DNA is TGCAGCGTTGAGGCAAAAAGTGGGGGGGGCGCCCCGAACTATGGCTACACCTTC. It codes for CSVEAKSGGGAPNYGYTF.

The chain joins TRBV24-1 to TRBJ2-2; no clear D gene. The CDR3 has 14 residues. Germline CDR1 reads KGHDR; CDR2 reads SFDVKD. With 4 bases removed from V and 1 base from J, the gap between germline ends came to 6 bases. The CDR3 here is CATSDPGNTGELFF. The CDR3 nucleotides read TGTGCCACCAGTGACCCGGGGAACACCGGGGAGCTGTTTTTT.

This clone was picked up many times. Other DNA sequences within the sample encode an identical CDR3. This chain connects TRBV18 to TRBJ2-7; 9 positions match TRBD2. With V trimmed by 0 bases and J by 2 bases, 2 bases remained unmatched. This CDR3 is built from 15 residues. The germline V gene has CDR1 KGHSH and CDR2 LQKENI. The CDR3 spells CASSPPLAGTYEQYF. CDR3 sequence (DNA): TGTGCCAGCTCACCACCCCTAGCGGGGACCTACGAGCAGTACTTC.